This T cell receptor (beta chain) was identified in a study of OX40 agonist ivuxolimab in advanced cancers. On the study more broadly: Intravenous ivuxolimab was administered to patients every 2 weeks at 0.01 to 10 mg/kg. With a range of roughly 20 to 85, age averaged about 58 years, and roughly 80% were male. People who had prior anti-PD-1, anti-PD-L1 or anti-CTLA-4 therapy could take part, and around 39% had some. Points from the study as a whole: Normalized expansion of T-cell clones was also low for some nonresponders.

On this clone: The antigen remains unidentified.

The CDR3 is 13 residues long. Germline V gene data show CDR1 as SGDLS and CDR2 as YYNGEE. The V end was cut by 3 bases, the J end by 4 bases, with 10 bases between. Libraries were prepared by immunoSEQ multiplex PCR; TCRdb keeps only in-frame clonotypes and omits some of them. Here the sample spans 65,000 to 75,000 clones, roughly 80% being singletons. Sequenced here: CD4+ or CD8+ T cells sorted from blood, sampled in a trial of the OX40 agonist ivuxolimab. The chain employs TRBV9 and TRBJ1-1, with TRBD1 as a possible D gene (5 bases). This TCR was recovered from an adult with an advanced solid tumor such as melanoma, head and neck, liver or kidney cancer. The CDR3: CASSGGGATEAFF. The CDR3 DNA is TGTGCCAGCAGCGGGGGTGGGGCCACTGAAGCTTTCTTT.